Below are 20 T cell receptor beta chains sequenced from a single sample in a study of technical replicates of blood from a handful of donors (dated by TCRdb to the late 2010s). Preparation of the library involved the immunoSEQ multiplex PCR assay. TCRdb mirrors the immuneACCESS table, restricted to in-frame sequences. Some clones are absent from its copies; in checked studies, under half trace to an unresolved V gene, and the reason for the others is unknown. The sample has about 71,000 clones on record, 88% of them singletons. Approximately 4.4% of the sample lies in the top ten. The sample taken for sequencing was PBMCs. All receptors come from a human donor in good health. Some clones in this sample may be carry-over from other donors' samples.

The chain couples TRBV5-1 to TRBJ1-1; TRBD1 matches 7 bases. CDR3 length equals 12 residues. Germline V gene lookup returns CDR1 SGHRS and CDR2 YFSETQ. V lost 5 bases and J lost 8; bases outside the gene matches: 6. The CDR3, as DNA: TGCGCCAGCAGGAGGGGGCAAGGGGAAGCTTTCTTT. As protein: CASRRGQGEAFF.

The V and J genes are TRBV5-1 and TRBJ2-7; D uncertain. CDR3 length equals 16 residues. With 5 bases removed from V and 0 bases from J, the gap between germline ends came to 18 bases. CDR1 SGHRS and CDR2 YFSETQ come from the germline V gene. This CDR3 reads CASRPQTERSSYEQYF. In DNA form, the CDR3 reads TGCGCCAGCAGACCGCAGACTGAACGAAGCTCCTACGAGCAGTACTTC.

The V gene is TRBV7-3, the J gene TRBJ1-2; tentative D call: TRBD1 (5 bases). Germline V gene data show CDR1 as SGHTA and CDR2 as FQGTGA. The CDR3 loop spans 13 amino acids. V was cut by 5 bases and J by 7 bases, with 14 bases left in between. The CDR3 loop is CASSPGGDFGYTF. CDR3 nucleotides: TGTGCCAGCAGCCCGGGCGGGGACTTTGGCTACACCTTC.

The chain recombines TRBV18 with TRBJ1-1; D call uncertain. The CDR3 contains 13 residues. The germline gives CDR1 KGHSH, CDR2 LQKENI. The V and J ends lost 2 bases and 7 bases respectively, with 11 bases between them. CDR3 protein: CASSPALHREAFF. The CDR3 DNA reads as TGTGCCAGCTCACCAGCCTTACACCGTGAAGCTTTCTTT. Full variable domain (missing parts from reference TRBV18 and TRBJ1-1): NAGVMQNPRHLVRRRGQEARLRCSPMKGHSHVYWYRQLPEEGLKFMVYLQKENIIDESGMPKERFSAEFPKEGPSILRIQQVVRGDSAAYFCASSPALHREAFFGQGTRLTVV.

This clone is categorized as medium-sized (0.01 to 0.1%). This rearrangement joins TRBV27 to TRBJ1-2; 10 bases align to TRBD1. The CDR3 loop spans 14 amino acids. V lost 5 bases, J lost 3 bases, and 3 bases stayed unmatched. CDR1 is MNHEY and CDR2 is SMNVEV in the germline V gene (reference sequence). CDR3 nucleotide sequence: TGTGCCAGCAGTAGGGACAGGGGAGACTATGGCTACACCTTC. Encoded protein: CASSRDRGDYGYTF.

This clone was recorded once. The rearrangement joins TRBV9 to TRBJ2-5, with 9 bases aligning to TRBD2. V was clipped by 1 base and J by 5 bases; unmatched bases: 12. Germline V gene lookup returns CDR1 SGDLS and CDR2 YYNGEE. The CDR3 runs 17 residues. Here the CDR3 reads CASSVTASGIQGETQYF. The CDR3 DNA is TGTGCCAGCAGCGTAACTGCTAGCGGGATACAAGGGGAGACCCAGTACTTC.

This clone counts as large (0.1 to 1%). CDR3 protein: CASSYPGQGYYGYTF. CDR3 bases: TGTGCCAGCAGCTACCCGGGACAGGGGTACTATGGCTACACCTTC. The chain employs TRBV7-2 and TRBJ1-2; 10 bases map to TRBD1. Germline loops: CDR1 SGHTA, CDR2 FQGNSA. The CDR3 loop spans 15 amino acids. V shed 4 bases and J 3 bases; nucleotides not matched to a gene: 5.

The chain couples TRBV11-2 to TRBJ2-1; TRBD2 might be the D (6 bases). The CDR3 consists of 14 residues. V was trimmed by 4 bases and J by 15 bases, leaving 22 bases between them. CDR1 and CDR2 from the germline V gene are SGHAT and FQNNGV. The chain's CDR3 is CASSSSMSRDPTFF. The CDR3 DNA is TGTGCCAGCAGCTCCTCAATGTCGCGGGACCCCACGTTCTTC.

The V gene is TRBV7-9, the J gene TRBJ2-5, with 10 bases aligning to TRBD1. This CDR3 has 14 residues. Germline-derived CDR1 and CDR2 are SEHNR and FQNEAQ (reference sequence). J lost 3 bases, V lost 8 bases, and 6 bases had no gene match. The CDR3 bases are TGTGCCAGCCGCTGGACAGGGGGGGAAGAGACCCAGTACTTC. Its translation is CASRWTGGEETQYF.

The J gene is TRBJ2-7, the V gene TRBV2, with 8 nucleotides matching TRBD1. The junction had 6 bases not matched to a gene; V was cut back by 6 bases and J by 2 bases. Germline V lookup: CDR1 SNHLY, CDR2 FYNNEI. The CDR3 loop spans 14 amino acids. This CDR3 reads CASSPGQGTYEQYF. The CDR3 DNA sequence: TGTGCCAGCAGCCCCGGACAGGGAACCTACGAGCAGTACTTC.

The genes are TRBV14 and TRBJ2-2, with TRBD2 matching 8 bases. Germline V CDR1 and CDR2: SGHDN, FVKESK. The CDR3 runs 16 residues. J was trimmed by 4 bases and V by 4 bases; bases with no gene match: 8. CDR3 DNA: TGTGCCAGCAGCCTCGGGGGCGGGAGGTCCACCGGGGAGCTGTTTTTT. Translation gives CASSLGGGRSTGELFF.

The CDR3 DNA is TGTGCCAGCAGTCTTGAGGGAAATAATTCACCCCTCCACTTT. This codes for CASSLEGNNSPLHF. The chain employs TRBV27 and TRBJ1-6; D uncertain. Germline-derived CDR1 and CDR2 are MNHEY and SMNVEV (reference sequence). Between the trimmed V and J ends, which lost 5 bases and 5 bases, there was a span of 10 bases. The CDR3 length is 14 residues.

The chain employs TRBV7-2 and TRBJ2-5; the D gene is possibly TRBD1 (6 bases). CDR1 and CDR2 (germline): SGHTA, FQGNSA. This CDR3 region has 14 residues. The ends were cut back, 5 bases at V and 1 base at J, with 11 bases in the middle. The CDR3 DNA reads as TGTGCCAGCAGCAACAGGGTTGGCCAAGAGACCCAGTACTTC. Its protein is CASSNRVGQETQYF.

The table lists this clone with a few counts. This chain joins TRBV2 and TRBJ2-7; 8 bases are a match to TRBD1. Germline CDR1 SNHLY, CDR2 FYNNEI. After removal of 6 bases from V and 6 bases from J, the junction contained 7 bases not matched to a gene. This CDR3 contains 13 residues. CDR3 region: CASRRQGNLEQYF. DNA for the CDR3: TGTGCCAGCAGACGACAGGGGAACCTCGAGCAGTACTTC.

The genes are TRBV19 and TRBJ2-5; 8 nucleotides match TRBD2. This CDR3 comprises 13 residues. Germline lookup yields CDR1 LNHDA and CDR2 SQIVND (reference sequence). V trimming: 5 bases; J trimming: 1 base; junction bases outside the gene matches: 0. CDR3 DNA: TGTGCCAGTAGTGGGACTAGCCAAGAGACCCAGTACTTC. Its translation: CASSGTSQETQYF.

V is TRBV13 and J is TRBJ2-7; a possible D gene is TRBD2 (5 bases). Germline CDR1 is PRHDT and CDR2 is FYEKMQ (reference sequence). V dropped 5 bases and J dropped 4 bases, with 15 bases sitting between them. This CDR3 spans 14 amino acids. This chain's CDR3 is CASSPGGLGYEQYF. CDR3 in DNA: TGTGCCAGCAGCCCAGGCGGGCTGGGTTACGAGCAGTACTTC. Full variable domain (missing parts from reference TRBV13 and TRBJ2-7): AAGVIQSPRHLIKEKRETATLKCYPIPRHDTVYWYQQGPGQDPQFLISFYEKMQSDKGSIPDRFSAQQFSDYHSELNMSSLELGDSALYFCASSPGGLGYEQYFGPGTRLTVT.

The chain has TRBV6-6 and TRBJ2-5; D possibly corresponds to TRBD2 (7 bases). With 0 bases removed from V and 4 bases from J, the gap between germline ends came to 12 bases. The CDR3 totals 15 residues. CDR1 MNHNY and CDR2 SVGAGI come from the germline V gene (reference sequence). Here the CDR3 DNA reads TGTGCCAGCAGTTACTCTGTGCGGGGGCCAGAGACCCAGTACTTC. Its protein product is CASSYSVRGPETQYF.

The CDR3 coding sequence is TGTGCCAGCAGTTTAGCGGGCCAGCAGTACTTC. Translation: CASSLAGQQYF. The genes are TRBV6-6 and TRBJ2-7, with TRBD2 identical over 7 bases. This CDR3 is built from 11 residues. Germline CDR1 is MNHNY and CDR2 is SVGAGI (reference sequence). V trimming: 4 bases; J trimming: 8 bases; junction bases outside the gene matches: 2.

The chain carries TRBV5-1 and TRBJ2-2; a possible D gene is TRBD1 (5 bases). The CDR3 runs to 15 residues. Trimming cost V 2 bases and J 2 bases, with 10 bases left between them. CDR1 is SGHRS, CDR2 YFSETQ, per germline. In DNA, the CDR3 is TGCGCCAGCAGCTTTGTTCAGGGTAACACCGGGGAGCTGTTTTTT. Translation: CASSFVQGNTGELFF.

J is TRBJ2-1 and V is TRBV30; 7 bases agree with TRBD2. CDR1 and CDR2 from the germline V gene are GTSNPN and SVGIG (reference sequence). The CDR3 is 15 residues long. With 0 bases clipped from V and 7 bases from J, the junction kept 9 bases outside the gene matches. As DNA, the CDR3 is TGTGCCTGGAGTGTCGGCCTAGCGGCAGGGAATGAGCAGTTCTTC. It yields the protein CAWSVGLAAGNEQFF.